Listed here is a single TCR beta chain. No antigen is known for it. This sample was included in a study of T cell responses to AZD1222 COVID-19 vaccine. Study-wide results and limits: White British donors predominated, females outnumbered males, and clonal diversity was possibly underestimated. The span of vaccine-associated CD4 TCRs extended across spike, with dominance at 160-218 and 743-854.

The CDR3 contains 15 residues. V trimming: 2 bases; J trimming: 9 bases; junction bases outside the gene matches: 11. CDR1 SGHDT and CDR2 YYEEEE come from the germline V gene. Measured with immunoSEQ multiplex PCR; TCRdb has only the in-frame clones, and not every one. The sample contains 190,000 or so clones, approximately 93% of which appear only once. The sequencing used peripheral blood, collected 28 days after the second AZD1222 dose. The receptor's source is an adult who received the AZD1222 COVID-19 vaccine. The chain is built from TRBV5-6 and TRBJ2-1; the match to TRBD1 covers 7 bases. In DNA form, the CDR3 reads TGTGCCAGCAGCTTCTCGGACAGGCTCTCCAGTGAGCAGTTCTTC. Translation gives CASSFSDRLSSEQFF.